This paragraph reports one TCR beta chain. This entry is derived from a study of technical replicates of blood from four donors. Measured with immunoSEQ multiplex PCR; TCRdb has only the in-frame clones, and not every one. The sample lists 60,000 to 90,000 clones; nearly 98% were seen once. Germline CDR1 is MGHRA and CDR2 is YSYEKL. The CDR3 consists of 13 residues. With 7 bases clipped from V and 8 bases from J, the junction kept 6 bases outside the gene matches. The chain carries TRBV4-1 and TRBJ1-4; 8 bases agree with TRBD1. Sequenced sample: T cells isolated from PBMCs. The origin of this receptor is a human donor in good health. CDR3 nucleotide sequence: TGCGCCAGCACCCGACAGGGGAGAGAAAAACTGTTTTTT. Encoded protein: CASTRQGREKLFF.